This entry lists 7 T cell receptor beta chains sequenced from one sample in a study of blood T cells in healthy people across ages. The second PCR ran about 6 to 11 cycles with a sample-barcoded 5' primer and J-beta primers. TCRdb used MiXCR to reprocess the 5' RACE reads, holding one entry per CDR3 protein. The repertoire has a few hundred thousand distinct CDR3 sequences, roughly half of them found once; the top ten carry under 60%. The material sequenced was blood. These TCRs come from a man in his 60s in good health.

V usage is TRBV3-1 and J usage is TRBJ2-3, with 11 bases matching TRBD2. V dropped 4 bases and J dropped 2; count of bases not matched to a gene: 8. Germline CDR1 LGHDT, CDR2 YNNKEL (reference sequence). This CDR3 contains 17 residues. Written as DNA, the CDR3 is TGTGCCAGCAGCCCCCCGGGACTAGCGGCCTACACAGATACGCAGTATTTT. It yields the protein CASSPPGLAAYTDTQYF.

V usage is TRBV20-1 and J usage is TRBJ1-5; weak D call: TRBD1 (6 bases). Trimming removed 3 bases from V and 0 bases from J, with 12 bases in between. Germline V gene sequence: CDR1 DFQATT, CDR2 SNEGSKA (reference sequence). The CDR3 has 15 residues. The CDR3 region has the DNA TGCAGTGCTAGCCTGACAGGTAATAGCAATCAGCCCCAGCATTTT. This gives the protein CSASLTGNSNQPQHF.

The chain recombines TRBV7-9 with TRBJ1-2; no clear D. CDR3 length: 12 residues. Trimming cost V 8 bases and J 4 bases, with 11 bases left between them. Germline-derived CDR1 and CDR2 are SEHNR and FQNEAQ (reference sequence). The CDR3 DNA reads TGTGCCAGCGCCGCCCATGTCTATGGCTACACCTTC. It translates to CASAAHVYGYTF.

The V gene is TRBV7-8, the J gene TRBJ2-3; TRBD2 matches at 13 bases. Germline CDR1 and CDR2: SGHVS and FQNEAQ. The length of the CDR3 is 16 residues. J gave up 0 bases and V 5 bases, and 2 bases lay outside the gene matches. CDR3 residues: CASSTSGGASTDTQYF. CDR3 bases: TGTGCCAGCAGCACTAGCGGGGGGGCCAGCACAGATACGCAGTATTTT.

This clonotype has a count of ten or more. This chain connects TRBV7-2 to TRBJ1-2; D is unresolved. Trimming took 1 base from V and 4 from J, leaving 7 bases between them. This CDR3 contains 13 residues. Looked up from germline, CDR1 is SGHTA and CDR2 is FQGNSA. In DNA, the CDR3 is TGTGCCAGCAGCTTAGGGGGAAGCTATGGCTACACCTTC. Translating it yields CASSLGGSYGYTF.

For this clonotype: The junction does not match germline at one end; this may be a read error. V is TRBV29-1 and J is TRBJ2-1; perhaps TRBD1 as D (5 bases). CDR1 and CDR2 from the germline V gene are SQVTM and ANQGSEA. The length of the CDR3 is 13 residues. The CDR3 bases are TGCAGCGCTACAGGCGAATCTTACAATAAGCAGTTCTTC. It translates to CSATGESYNKQFF.

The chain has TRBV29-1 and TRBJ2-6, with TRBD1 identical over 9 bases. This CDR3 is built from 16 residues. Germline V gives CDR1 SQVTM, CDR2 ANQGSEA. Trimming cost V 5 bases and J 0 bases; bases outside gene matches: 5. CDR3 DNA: TGCAGCGTTTCGACAGGGGGGACCTCTGGGGCCAACGTCCTGACTTTC. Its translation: CSVSTGGTSGANVLTF.